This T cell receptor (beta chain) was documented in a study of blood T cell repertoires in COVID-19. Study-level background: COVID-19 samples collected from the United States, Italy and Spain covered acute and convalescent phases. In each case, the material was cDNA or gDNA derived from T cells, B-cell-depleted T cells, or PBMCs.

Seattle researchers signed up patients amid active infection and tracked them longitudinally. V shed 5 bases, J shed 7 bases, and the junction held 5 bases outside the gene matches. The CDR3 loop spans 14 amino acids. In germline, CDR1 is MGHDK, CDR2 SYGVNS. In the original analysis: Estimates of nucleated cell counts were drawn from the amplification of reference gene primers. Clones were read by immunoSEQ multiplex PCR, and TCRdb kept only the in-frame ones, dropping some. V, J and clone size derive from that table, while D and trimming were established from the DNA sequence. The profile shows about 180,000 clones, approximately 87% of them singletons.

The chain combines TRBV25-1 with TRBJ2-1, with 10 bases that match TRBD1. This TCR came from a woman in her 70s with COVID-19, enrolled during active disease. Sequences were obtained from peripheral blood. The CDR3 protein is CASSRTGGVNEQFF. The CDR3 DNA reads TGTGCCAGCAGTCGGACAGGGGGTGTAAATGAGCAGTTCTTC.